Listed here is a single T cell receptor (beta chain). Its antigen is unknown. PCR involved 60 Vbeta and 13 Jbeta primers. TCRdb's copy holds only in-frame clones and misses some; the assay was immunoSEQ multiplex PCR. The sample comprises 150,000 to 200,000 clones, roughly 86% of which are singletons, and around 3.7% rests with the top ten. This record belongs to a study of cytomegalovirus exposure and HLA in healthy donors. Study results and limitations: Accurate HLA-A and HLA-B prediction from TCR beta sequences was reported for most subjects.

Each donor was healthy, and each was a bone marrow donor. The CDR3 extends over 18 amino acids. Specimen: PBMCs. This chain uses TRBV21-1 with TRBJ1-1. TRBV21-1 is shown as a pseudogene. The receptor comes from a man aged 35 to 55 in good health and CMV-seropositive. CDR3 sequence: CASSKSEKRGRLHTEAFF. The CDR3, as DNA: TGTGCCAGCAGCAAATCCGAAAAGCGGGGCAGACTCCACACTGAAGCTTTCTTT.